This T cell receptor beta chain was profiled in a study of T cell repertoires in cytomegalovirus infection. Study as a whole: Selected CMV epitopes included recently identified HLA-C-restricted ones as well as well-studied HLA-B-restricted ones. An indication of both CMV infection and matching HLA type came from public TCR beta signatures.

The germline V gene encodes CDR1 MGHRA and CDR2 YSYEKL. CDR3 length equals 16 residues. Trimming took off 1 base at V and 6 bases at J, with 17 bases between the two ends. Using its own MiXCR run on the reads, TCRdb lists one record per CDR3 protein. The profile shows fewer than 1,000,000 distinct CDR3 sequences, more than 25% of them singletons. A note on this clonotype: Its antigen remains unidentified.

General study points: People with CMV and the relevant HLA were identified by cumulative public TCR beta family frequency. CMV-specific HLA-C-restricted TCR beta clonotypes dominated the ex vivo response.

The source was cultured CD8+ T cells from PBMCs, collected from culture after CMV antigen stimulation. This chain joins TRBV4-1 and TRBJ2-3, with D perhaps matching TRBD2 (5 bases). The clonotype originates from a human donor in good health (CMV status not recorded). Some clones in this sample may be carry-over from other donors' samples. Here the CDR3 reads CASSQVRADPGDTQYF. CDR3 nucleotides: TGCGCCAGCAGCCAAGTGCGAGCGGACCCGGGGGATACGCAGTATTTT.